This TCR beta chain originates from a study of T-cell reconstitution after alpha-beta-depleted transplantation in children. In germline, CDR1 is SGHDT, CDR2 YYEEEE. There are 14 residues in the CDR3. V was trimmed by 4 bases and J by 2 bases, leaving 10 bases between them. Unique molecular identifiers were incorporated when the TCRbeta library was constructed. Each CDR3 protein gets one entry after TCRdb re-called the PCR reads with MiXCR. Here the sample spans roughly 350,000 distinct CDR3 sequences, about 9.3% being singletons. This clonotype was detected many times. This specimen was PBMCs from the stem cell graft donor, taken from the stem cell graft. The rearrangement links TRBV5-6 to TRBJ1-5; D not resolved. The clonotype was recovered from a human donor who donated a stem cell graft to a child with acute lymphoblastic leukemia. CDR3 protein: CASSPSLGNQPQHF. Written as DNA, the CDR3 is TGTGCCAGCAGCCCCTCCTTGGGCAATCAGCCCCAGCATTTT.